This T cell receptor (beta chain) was recovered during a study of blood T cell repertoires in COVID-19. Study overall: Samples of COVID-19 (acute and convalescent) were obtained from the United States, Italy and Spain.

Measured with immunoSEQ multiplex PCR; TCRdb has only the in-frame clones, and not every one. The sample holds 150,000 or so clones, around four fifths seen once. The sample consisted of PBMCs or T cells enriched from blood (not recorded which). This clonotype originated in a woman between 55 and 75 years old who had recovered from COVID-19.

CDR3 nucleotide sequence: TGCGCCAGCACCAGACAGGGGAGACAGAGCACAGATACGCAGTATTTT. It translates to CASTRQGRQSTDTQYF. This sequence joins TRBV5-1 and TRBJ2-3; 8 nucleotides agree with TRBD1. The CDR3 sequence is 16 residues long. Germline-derived CDR1 and CDR2 are SGHRS and YFSETQ. The trim removed 6 bases at V and 0 bases at J, leaving 9 bases unmatched.